The clone carrying this T cell receptor beta chain turned up a few times. Antigen unknown. TCRdb processed the RACE reads anew with MiXCR; each CDR3 protein has one entry. This sample has roughly 86,000 distinct CDR3 sequences; over 9.5% occur once, and the top ten carry 2.2%. Germline V gene lookup returns CDR1 KGHDR and CDR2 SFDVKD. V gave up 3 bases and J gave up 2 bases; unmatched junction bases: 4. This CDR3 spans 15 amino acids. The source of the sample is a study of human T cells and chemical hapten exposure. Across the whole study: The variation in per-sample TCR yields arose mainly from small differences in pooled library volumes.

Time point here: patch test 1, 2 weeks after DPC sensitization. Treatment meaning: therapeutic diphenylcyclopropenone sensitization with weekly scalp DPC. Total RNA was extracted from unfractionated whole blood. The study, taken as a whole, reports: Counts of TCRs expanded at PT1 correlated positively with patch test score. Controls had significantly fewer large CDR3 similarity clusters than were formed by expanded TCRs.

The V gene is TRBV24-1, the J gene TRBJ2-3; 7 bases are shared with TRBD1. Sequenced here: whole blood, sampled in connection with sensitization to the hapten diphenylcyclopropenone (DPC). This TCR derives from a man aged 40-49 years with alopecia areata. Some clones in this sample may be carry-over from other donors' samples. The CDR3 spells CATSDPGQPTDTQYF. The CDR3 DNA reads TGTGCCACCAGTGATCCGGGACAGCCCACAGATACGCAGTATTTT.